This is a list of T cell receptor beta chains from one sample in a study of blood T cell repertoires in COVID-19. Generated by immunoSEQ multiplex PCR, the TCRdb table keeps only in-frame clones and is missing some. The data hold 55,000 to 90,000 clones, with around 86% observed a single time. The sample taken for sequencing was peripheral blood. The receptors come from a man between 65 and 80 years old with active COVID-19. Each CDR3 is given with its conserved first and last residue. The order of the fields is J gene, V gene, clone size, D gene, CDR3 DNA, CDR3 protein. D genes are given only for firm matches. For some rows the clone size is stated as once, few or many, or as a class when expanded; others skip it.

TRBJ2-5,TRBV7-3,.,TRBD2,TGTGCCAGCAGCCCCACTAGCGGGAGAGGGGAGACCCAGTACTTC,CASSPTSGRGETQYF
TRBJ2-1,TRBV19,.,TRBD2,TGTGCCAGTAGTAGGGACTATATCGAGCAGTTCTTC,CASSRDYIEQFF
TRBJ1-1,TRBV6-5,.,.,TGTGCCAGCAGTTACCAGGCAGGGAGGGACACTGAAGCTTTCTTT,CASSYQAGRDTEAFF
TRBJ2-3,TRBV6-5,.,.,TGTGCCAGCAGCCACAGGGCAGATACGCAGTATTTT,CASSHRADTQYF
TRBJ2-7,TRBV9,.,.,TGTGCCAGCAGCGTAGGGCCCCGCACCTACGAGCAGTACTTC,CASSVGPRTYEQYF
TRBJ2-5,TRBV4-3,.,TRBD2,TGCGCCAGCAGCCAAGTGGGCCCGGGACTAGCGGGAGCCGAAGAGACCCAGTACTTC,CASSQVGPGLAGAEETQYF
TRBJ2-5,TRBV7-2,.,TRBD2,TGTGCCAGCAGCCTGGGAGGGGCCTTACAAGAGACCCAGTACTTC,CASSLGGALQETQYF
TRBJ1-3,TRBV19,.,.,TGTGCCAGTAGTATTACCCGGGAAGGAGGAAACACCATATATTTT,CASSITREGGNTIYF
TRBJ2-3,TRBV5-6,.,TRBD2,TGTGCCAGCAGCGGGACTAGCGGGAGGGTAGATACGCAGTATTTT,CASSGTSGRVDTQYF
TRBJ1-1,TRBV14,.,.,TGTGCCAGCAGCCAAGTCAGAGGGAACACTGAAGCTTTCTTT,CASSQVRGNTEAFF
TRBJ2-4,TRBV25-1,.,TRBD2,TGTGCCAGCAGTCCCCGGGGTAGCGGGAGTCTAAACATTCAGTACTTC,CASSPRGSGSLNIQYF
TRBJ2-7,TRBV7-2,.,.,TGTGCCAGCAGCCCCCAGGCCATCGAGCAGTACTTC,CASSPQAIEQYF
TRBJ1-2,TRBV9,.,TRBD1,TGTGCCAGCGCCTGGGGCAGGGGGGATGGCTACACCTTC,CASAWGRGDGYTF
TRBJ2-7,TRBV15,.,.,TGTGCCACCAGCAGAGAGGCAAGGGGAGGAGGAACTGTGTGGTCCTACGAGCAGTACTTC,CATSREARGGGTVWSYEQYF
TRBJ2-1,TRBV18,once,TRBD2,TGTGCCAGCTCACCACCGACGGGAGGGGCGTCCTACAATGAGCAGTTCTTC,CASSPPTGGASYNEQFF
TRBJ2-1,TRBV2,.,TRBD2,TGTGCCAGCATGGCGGGAGACTACAATGAGCAGTTCTTC,CASMAGDYNEQFF
TRBJ1-4,TRBV28,.,TRBD1,TGTGCCAGCAGCTTACAGGGGGCGGGAACTAATGAAAAACTGTTTTTT,CASSLQGAGTNEKLFF
TRBJ1-5,TRBV28,.,.,TGTGCCAGCAGTTTCTACCCCGCCGATAGCAATCAGCCCCAGCATTTT,CASSFYPADSNQPQHF
TRBJ2-7,TRBV28,.,.,TGTGCCAGCGGCCTGGCAAGCTCCTACGAGCAGTACTTC,CASGLASSYEQYF
TRBJ2-1,TRBV10-1,.,TRBD1,TGCGCCAGGGCCCAGGGGGCCTACAATGAGCAGTTCTTC,CARAQGAYNEQFF
TRBJ2-2,TRBV3-1/TRBV3-2,.,TRBD2,TGTGCCAGCAGCCATGGGCTAGCGGGGAAGAACACCGGGGAGCTGTTTTTT,CASSHGLAGKNTGELFF
TRBJ2-3,TRBV9,once,TRBD2,TGTGCCAGCAGCCCGGCGGGACTAGGGGCAGATACGCAGTATTTT,CASSPAGLGADTQYF
TRBJ2-3,TRBV5-1,few,TRBD2,TGCGCCAGCAGCTTGGGAGCGGGAGGGGCAGATACGCAGTATTTT,CASSLGAGGADTQYF
TRBJ2-7,TRBV5-4,once,TRBD2,TGTGCCAGCAGGCTAGCGGGAGGGCCCCACGAGCAGTACTTC,CASRLAGGPHEQYF
TRBJ1-2,TRBV28,once,.,TGTGCCAGCAGTTTTGGGCCACGATTGACTGGCTACACCTTC,CASSFGPRLTGYTF
TRBJ2-6,TRBV28,.,.,TGTGCCAGCAGGGGGCCCCGGGCCCAACTTACCTCTGGGGCCAACGTCCTGACTTTC,CASRGPRAQLTSGANVLTF
TRBJ1-1,TRBV14,.,.,TGTGCCAGCAGCCGGGGGAACAGGGCACCCGAAGCTTTCTTT,CASSRGNRAPEAFF
TRBJ2-7,TRBV19,.,.,TGTGCCAGTAAGGGGGTTTCCTACGAGCAGTACTTC,CASKGVSYEQYF
TRBJ1-4,TRBV28,.,.,TGTGCCCTATCCAGCCGGGGGGATAGGGAAAAACTGTTTTTT,CALSSRGDREKLFF
TRBJ2-2,TRBV7-9,.,TRBD2,TGTGCCAGCAGCCCCCCGGGACTAGCGGGAGGGCCGCGCACCGGGGAGCTGTTTTTT,CASSPPGLAGGPRTGELFF
TRBJ1-5,TRBV30,once,.,TGTGCCTGGACCCCGGGGGGGTCCCATCAGCCCCAGCATTTT,CAWTPGGSHQPQHF
TRBJ2-1,TRBV7-2,once,TRBD2,TGTGCCAGCGGGAGGCGGGGGGGCGTTTACAATGAGCAGTTCTTC,CASGRRGGVYNEQFF
TRBJ2-7,TRBV3-1/TRBV3-2,.,.,TGTGCCAGCAGCCCCGGCTACGAGCAGTACTTC,CASSPGYEQYF
TRBJ1-2,TRBV6-5,.,.,TGTGCCAGCAGCCTGTCCCCCGGGGGGAACTATGGCTACACCTTC,CASSLSPGGNYGYTF
TRBJ1-5,TRBV2,.,TRBD1,TGTGCCAGCAGGGCAGACAGGGCCCGAAATCAGCCCCAGCATTTT,CASRADRARNQPQHF
TRBJ1-1,TRBV5-8,.,.,TGTGCCAGCTTGGCGGTTGCCACTGAAGCTTTCTTT,CASLAVATEAFF
TRBJ2-7,TRBV7-2,.,.,TGTGCCAGCAGCTTAGGGGTGGGAGCGACCTACGAGCAGTACTTC,CASSLGVGATYEQYF
TRBJ2-5,TRBV5-4,.,TRBD1,TGTGCCAGCAGCCGCCTAGGGGGCGGGGAGACCCAGTACTTC,CASSRLGGGETQYF
TRBJ2-3,TRBV30,few,TRBD1,TGTGCCTGGCGGACAGGGGGCGGCACAGATACGCAGTATTTT,CAWRTGGGTDTQYF
TRBJ1-2,TRBV7-9,.,TRBD1,TGTGCCAGCAGCTTACTGACAGGGCCCGCCAACTATGGCTACACCTTC,CASSLLTGPANYGYTF
TRBJ1-6,TRBV7-6,.,.,TGTGCCAGCAGCTTAGTGCCCCAGGGTCTGGGGAATTCACCCCTCCACTTT,CASSLVPQGLGNSPLHF
TRBJ2-2,TRBV10-3,once,.,TGTGCCATCAGTCAGGGGACAAACACCGGGGAGCTGTTTTTT,CAISQGTNTGELFF
TRBJ2-3,TRBV7-9,.,TRBD1,TGTGCCAGCAGCCCAGGGACAGGGGGCCCAGATACGCAGTATTTT,CASSPGTGGPDTQYF
TRBJ2-4,TRBV19,.,TRBD1,TGTGCCAGTAGCCCACAGGGGTCCGGCAAAAACATTCAGTACTTC,CASSPQGSGKNIQYF
TRBJ2-7,TRBV5-6,.,.,TGTGCCAGCAGCTTGGTGGGTGGGAGGCGCAACGAGCAGTACTTC,CASSLVGGRRNEQYF
TRBJ2-7,TRBV10-3,.,.,TGTGCCATCAGTGAGGGGGACACTCGACTCGCCTACGAGCAGTACTTC,CAISEGDTRLAYEQYF
TRBJ2-7,TRBV14,.,.,TGTCCCACCACCCAAAGGGGGGGGGCAGCATCCTACGAGCAGTACTTC,CPTTQRGGAASYEQYF
TRBJ2-6,TRBV9,.,.,TGTGCCAGCACCGTAAGGGGCTCTGGGGCCAACGTCCTGACTTTC,CASTVRGSGANVLTF
TRBJ2-7,TRBV9,.,TRBD2,TGTGCCAGCAGCGTAGCGGGTAGCGGGATCCCCTACGAGCAGTACTTC,CASSVAGSGIPYEQYF
TRBJ2-2,TRBV7-3,.,TRBD1,TGTGCCAGCAGCACCGGGACAGGGGGCACCGGGGAGCTGTTTTTT,CASSTGTGGTGELFF
TRBJ1-1,TRBV2,.,.,TGTGCCAGCAGTGTTGAGGCGGTGGACACTGAAGCTTTCTTT,CASSVEAVDTEAFF
TRBJ1-6,TRBV19,once,TRBD1,TGTGCCAGTACCCCACAGGGGGCAGTTTATAATTCACCCCTCCACTTT,CASTPQGAVYNSPLHF
TRBJ2-1,TRBV2,few,TRBD2,TGTGCCAGCAGACCCGGATCTATCCCCCATGGGGGACTAGCGCCTAGCTCCTACAATGAGCAGTTCTTC,CASRPGSIPHGGLAPSSYNEQFF
TRBJ2-7,TRBV28,few,TRBD2,TGTGCCAGCAGTTTTTCGCTAGCGGGAACCTACGAGCAGTACTTC,CASSFSLAGTYEQYF
TRBJ2-3,TRBV30,.,TRBD2,TGTGCCTGGAGTGTACGGGGGGGCCGGGACTCCTTGTATTTT,CAWSVRGGRDSLYF
TRBJ2-3,TRBV25-1,.,.,TGTGCCAGCAGTAGACCTAGGACGGGAGTTGGCACAGATACGCAGTATTTT,CASSRPRTGVGTDTQYF
TRBJ1-3,TRBV6-5,.,.,TGTGCCACCCGGGGCGGGGGGGCTGGAAACACCATATATTTT,CATRGGGAGNTIYF